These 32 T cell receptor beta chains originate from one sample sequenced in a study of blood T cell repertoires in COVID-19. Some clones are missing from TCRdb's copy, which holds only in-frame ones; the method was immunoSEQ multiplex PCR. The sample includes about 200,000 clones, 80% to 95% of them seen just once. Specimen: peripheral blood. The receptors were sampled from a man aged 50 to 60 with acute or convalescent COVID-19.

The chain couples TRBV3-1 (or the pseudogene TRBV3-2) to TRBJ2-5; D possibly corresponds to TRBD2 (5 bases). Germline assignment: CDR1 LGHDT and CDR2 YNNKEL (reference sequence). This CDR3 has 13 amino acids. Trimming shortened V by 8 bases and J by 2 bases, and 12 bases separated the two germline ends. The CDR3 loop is CASRRGLQETQYF. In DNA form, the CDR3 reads TGTGCCAGCCGTCGGGGTTTACAAGAGACCCAGTACTTC.

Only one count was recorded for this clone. The CDR3 protein is CASSYSRPGLAYEQYF. In DNA form, the CDR3 reads TGTGCCAGCAGTTACTCTCGCCCGGGACTAGCCTACGAGCAGTACTTC. This chain connects TRBV6-5 to TRBJ2-7, with 8 bases identical to TRBD2. CDR3 length: 16 residues. The germline V gene encodes CDR1 MNHEY and CDR2 SVGAGI. Losses at the gene ends were 0 bases for V and 2 bases for J; bases not matched to a gene: 6.

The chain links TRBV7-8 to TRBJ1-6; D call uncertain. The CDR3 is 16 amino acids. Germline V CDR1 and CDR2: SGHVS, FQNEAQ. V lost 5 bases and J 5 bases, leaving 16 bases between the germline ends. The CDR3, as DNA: TGTGCCAGCAGCGCCCGCGCCGGGAGTGATAATTCACCCCTCCACTTT. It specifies CASSARAGSDNSPLHF.

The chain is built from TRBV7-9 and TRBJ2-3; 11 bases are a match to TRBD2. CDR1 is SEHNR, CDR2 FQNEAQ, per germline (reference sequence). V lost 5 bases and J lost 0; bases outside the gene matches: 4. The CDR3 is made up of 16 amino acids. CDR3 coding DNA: TGTGCCAGCAGCCCGCGACTAGCGGGGAGCACAGATACGCAGTATTTT. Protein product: CASSPRLAGSTDTQYF. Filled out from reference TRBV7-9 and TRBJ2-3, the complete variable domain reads DTGVSQNPRHKITKRGQNVTFRCDPISEHNRLYWYRQTLGQGPEFLTYFQNEAQLEKSRLLSDRFSAERPKGSFSTLEIQRTEQGDSAMYLCASSPRLAGSTDTQYFGPGTRLTVL.

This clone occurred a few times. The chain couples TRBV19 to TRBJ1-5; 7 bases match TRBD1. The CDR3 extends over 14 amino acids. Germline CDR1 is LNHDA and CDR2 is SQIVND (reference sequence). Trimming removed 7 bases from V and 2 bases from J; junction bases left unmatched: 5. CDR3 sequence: CASNPQGGNQPQHF. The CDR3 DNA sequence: TGTGCCAGTAATCCCCAGGGGGGCAATCAGCCCCAGCATTTT.

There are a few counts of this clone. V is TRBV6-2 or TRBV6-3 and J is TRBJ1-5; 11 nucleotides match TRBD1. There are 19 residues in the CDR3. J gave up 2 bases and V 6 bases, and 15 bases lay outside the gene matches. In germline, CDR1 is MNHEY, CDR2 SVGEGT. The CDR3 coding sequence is TGTGCCAGCAGCGTACCCGGGACAGGGGGTATTTTGGGCAATCAGCCCCAGCATTTT. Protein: CASSVPGTGGILGNQPQHF.

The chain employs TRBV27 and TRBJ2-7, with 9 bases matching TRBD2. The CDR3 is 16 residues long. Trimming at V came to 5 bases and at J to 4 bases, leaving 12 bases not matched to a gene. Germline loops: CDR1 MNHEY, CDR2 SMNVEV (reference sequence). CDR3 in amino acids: CASSGTGLAASYEQYF. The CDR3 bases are TGTGCCAGCAGTGGCACGGGACTAGCAGCAAGTTACGAGCAGTACTTC.

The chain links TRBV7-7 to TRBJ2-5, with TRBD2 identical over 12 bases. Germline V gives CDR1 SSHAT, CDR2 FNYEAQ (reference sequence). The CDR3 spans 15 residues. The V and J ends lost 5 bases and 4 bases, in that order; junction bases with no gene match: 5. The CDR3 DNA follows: TGTGCCAGCAGCCGGACTAGCGGGAAGGGAGAGACCCAGTACTTC. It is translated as CASSRTSGKGETQYF. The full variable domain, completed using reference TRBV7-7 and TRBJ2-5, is GAGVSQSPRYKVTKRGQDVTLRCDPISSHATLYWYQQALGQGPEFLTYFNYEAQPDKSGLPSDRFSAERPEGSISTLTIQRTEQRDSAMYRCASSRTSGKGETQYFGPGTRLLVL.

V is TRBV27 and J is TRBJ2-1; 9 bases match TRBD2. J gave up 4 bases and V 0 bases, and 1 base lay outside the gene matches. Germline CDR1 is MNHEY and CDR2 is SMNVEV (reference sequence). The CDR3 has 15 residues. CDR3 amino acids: CASSLSLAGYNEQFF. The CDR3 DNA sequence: TGTGCCAGCAGTTTATCTCTAGCGGGGTACAATGAGCAGTTCTTC.

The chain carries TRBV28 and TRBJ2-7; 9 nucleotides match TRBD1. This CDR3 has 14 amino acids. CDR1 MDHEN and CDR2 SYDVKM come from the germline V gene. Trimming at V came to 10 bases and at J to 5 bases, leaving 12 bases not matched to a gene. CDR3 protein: CATRIGQGSNEQYF. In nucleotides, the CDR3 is TGTGCCACCCGAATCGGACAGGGGTCCAACGAGCAGTACTTC.

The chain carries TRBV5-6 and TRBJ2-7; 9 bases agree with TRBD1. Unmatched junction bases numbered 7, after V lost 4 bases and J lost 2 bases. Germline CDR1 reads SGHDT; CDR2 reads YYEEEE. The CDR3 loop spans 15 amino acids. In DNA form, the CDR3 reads TGTGCCAGCAGCCTTGGGACAGGGTCCACCTACGAGCAGTACTTC. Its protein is CASSLGTGSTYEQYF.

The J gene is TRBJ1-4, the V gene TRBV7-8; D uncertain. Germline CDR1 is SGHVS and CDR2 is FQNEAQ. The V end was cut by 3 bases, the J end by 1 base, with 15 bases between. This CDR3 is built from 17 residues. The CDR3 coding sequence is TGTGCCAGCAGCTTTCGTGGTCTCGCAGTAACTAATGAAAAACTGTTTTTT. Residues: CASSFRGLAVTNEKLFF.

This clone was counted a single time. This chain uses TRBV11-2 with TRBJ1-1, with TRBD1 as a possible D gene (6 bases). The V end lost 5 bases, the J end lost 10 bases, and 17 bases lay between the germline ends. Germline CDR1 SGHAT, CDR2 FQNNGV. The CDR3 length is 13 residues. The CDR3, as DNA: TGTGCCAGCAGCGTACAGGGAGACGCTTTAGCTTTCTTT. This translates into CASSVQGDALAFF.

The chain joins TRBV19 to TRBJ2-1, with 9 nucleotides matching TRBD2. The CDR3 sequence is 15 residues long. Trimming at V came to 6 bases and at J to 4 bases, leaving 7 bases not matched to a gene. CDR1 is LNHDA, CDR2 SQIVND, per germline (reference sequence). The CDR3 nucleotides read TGTGCCAGTAGCACACTAGCGGGCGCTTACAATGAGCAGTTCTTC. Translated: CASSTLAGAYNEQFF.

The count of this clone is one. The CDR3 DNA is TGTGCCACCAGTGATAGACAGGGGCTCTACGAGCAGTACGTC. It specifies CATSDRQGLYEQYV. The gene calls are TRBV24-1 and TRBJ2-7, with 8 bases that match TRBD1. The V gene's germline CDR1 is KGHDR and CDR2 SFDVKD. This CDR3 has 14 residues. Trimming removed 3 bases from V and 3 bases from J; junction bases left unmatched: 3.

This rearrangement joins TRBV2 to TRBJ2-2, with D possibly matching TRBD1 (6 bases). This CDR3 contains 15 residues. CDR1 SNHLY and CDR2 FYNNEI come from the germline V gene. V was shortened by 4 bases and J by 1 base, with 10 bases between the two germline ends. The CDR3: CASSVEQGNTGELFF. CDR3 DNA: TGTGCCAGCAGTGTGGAACAGGGGAACACCGGGGAGCTGTTTTTT.

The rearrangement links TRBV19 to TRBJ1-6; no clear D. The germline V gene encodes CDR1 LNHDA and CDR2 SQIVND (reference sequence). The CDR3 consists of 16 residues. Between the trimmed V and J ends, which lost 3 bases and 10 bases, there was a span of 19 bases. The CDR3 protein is CASSITALFSRSPLHF. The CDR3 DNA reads TGTGCCAGTAGTATCACGGCCCTTTTCTCCAGGTCACCCCTCCACTTT.

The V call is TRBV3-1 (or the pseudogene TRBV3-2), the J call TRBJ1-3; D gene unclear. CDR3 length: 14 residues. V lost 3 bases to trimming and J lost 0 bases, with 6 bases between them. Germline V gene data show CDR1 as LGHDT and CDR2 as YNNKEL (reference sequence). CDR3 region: CASSHGHSGNTIYF. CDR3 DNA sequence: TGTGCCAGCAGCCATGGGCACTCTGGAAACACCATATATTTT.

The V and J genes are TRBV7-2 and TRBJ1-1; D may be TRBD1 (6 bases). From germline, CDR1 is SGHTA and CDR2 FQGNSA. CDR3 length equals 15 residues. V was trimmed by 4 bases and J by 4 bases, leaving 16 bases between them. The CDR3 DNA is TGTGCCAGCAGCTCTTACGGACGGGGGGCCACTGAAGCTTTCTTT. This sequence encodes CASSSYGRGATEAFF. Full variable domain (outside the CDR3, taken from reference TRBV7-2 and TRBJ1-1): GAGVSQSPSNKVTEKGKDVELRCDPISGHTALYWYRQSLGQGLEFLIYFQGNSAPDKSGLPSDRFSAERTGGSVSTLTIQRTQQEDSAVYLCASSSYGRGATEAFFGQGTRLTVV.

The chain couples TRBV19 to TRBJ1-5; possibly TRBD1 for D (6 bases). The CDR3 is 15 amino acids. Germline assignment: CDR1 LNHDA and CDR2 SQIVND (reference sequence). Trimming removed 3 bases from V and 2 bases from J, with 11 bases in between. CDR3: CASSIIGQRNQPQHF. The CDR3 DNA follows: TGTGCCAGTAGTATTATAGGACAGCGCAATCAGCCCCAGCATTTT.

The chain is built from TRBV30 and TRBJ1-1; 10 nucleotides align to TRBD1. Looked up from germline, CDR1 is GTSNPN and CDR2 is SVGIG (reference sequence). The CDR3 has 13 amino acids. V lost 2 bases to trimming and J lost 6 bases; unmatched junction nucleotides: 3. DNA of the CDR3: TGTGCCTGGAGTCTGACAGGGGGCTCTGAAGCTTTCTTT. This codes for CAWSLTGGSEAFF. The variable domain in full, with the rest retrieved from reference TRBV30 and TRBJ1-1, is SQTIHQWPATLVQPVGSPLSLECTVEGTSNPNLYWYRQAAGRGLQLLFYSVGIGQISSEVPQNLSASRPQDRQFILSSKKLLLSDSGFYLCAWSLTGGSEAFFGQGTRLTVV.

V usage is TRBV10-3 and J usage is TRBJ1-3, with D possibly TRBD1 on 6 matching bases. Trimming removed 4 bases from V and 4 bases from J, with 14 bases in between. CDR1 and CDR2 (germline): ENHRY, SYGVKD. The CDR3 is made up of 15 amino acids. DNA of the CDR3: TGTGCCATCAGTGGGGGACAATCCGGAGGAAACACCATATATTTT. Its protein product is CAISGGQSGGNTIYF.

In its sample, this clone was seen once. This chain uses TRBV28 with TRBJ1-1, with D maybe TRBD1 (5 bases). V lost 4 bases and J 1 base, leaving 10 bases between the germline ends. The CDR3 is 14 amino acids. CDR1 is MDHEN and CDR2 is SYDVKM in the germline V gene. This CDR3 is CASSSRTGNTEAFF. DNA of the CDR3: TGTGCCAGCAGTTCAAGAACAGGGAACACTGAAGCTTTCTTT.

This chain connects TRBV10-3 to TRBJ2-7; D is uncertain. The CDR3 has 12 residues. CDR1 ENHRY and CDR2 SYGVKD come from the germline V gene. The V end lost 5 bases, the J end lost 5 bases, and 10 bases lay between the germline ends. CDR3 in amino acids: CAISTETHEQYF. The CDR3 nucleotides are TGTGCCATCAGTACAGAGACCCACGAGCAGTACTTC.

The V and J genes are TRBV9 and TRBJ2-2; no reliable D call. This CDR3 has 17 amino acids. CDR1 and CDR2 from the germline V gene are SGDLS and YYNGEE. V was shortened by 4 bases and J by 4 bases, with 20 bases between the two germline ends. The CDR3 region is CASSYYSATDSTGELFF. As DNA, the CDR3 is TGTGCCAGCAGCTACTATTCGGCAACGGATAGCACCGGGGAGCTGTTTTTT.

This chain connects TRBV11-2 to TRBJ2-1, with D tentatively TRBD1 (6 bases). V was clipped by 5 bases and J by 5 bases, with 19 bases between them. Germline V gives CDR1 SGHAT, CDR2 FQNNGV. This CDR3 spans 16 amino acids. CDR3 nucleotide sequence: TGTGCCAGCAGCCAACCCGGGGACACTGACGACAATGAGCAGTTCTTC. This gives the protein CASSQPGDTDDNEQFF.

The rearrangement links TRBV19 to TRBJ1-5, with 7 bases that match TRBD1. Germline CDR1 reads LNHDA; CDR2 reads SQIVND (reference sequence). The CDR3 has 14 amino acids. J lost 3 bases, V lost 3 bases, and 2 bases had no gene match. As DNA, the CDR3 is TGTGCCAGTAGTATGGGACAGACCAATCAGCCCCAGCATTTT. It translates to CASSMGQTNQPQHF. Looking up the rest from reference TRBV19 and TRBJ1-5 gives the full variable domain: DGGITQSPKYLFRKEGQNVTLSCEQNLNHDAMYWYRQDPGQGLRLIYYSQIVNDFQKGDIAEGYSVSREKKESFPLTVTSAQKNPTAFYLCASSMGQTNQPQHFGDGTRLSIL.

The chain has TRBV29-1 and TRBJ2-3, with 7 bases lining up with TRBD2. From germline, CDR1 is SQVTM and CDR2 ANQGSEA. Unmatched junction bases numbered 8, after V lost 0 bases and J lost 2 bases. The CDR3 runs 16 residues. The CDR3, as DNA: TGCAGCGTTGAAGATAGGGCAGCGGGATACACAGATACGCAGTATTTT. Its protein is CSVEDRAAGYTDTQYF.

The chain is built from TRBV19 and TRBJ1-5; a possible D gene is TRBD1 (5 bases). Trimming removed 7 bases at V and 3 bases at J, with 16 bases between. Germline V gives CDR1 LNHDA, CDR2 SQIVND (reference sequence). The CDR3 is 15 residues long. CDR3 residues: CASTTDKGINQPQHF. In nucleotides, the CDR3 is TGTGCCAGTACGACGGACAAGGGGATCAATCAGCCCCAGCATTTT.

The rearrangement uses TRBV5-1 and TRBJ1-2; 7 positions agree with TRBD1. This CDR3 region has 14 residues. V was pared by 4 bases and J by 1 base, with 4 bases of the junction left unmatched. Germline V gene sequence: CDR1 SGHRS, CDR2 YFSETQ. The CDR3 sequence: CASSLGQYNYGYTF. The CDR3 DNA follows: TGCGCCAGCAGCCTGGGACAGTATAACTATGGCTACACCTTC. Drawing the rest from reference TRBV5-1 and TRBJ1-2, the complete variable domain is KAGVTQTPRYLIKTRGQQVTLSCSPISGHRSVSWYQQTPGQGLQFLFEYFSETQRNKGNFPGRFSGRQFSNSRSEMNVSTLELGDSALYLCASSLGQYNYGYTFGSGTRLTVV.

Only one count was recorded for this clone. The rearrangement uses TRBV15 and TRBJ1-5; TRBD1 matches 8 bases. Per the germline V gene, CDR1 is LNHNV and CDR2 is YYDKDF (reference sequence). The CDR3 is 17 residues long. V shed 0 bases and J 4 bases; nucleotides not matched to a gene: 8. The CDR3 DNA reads TGTGCCACCAGCAGAGATAGTTTCAGACAGGGGAATCAGCCCCAGCATTTT. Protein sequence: CATSRDSFRQGNQPQHF. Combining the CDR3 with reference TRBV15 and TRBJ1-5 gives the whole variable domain DAMVIQNPRYQVTQFGKPVTLSCSQTLNHNVMYWYQQKSSQAPKLLFHYYDKDFNNEADTPDNFQSRRPNTSFCFLDIRSPGLGDTAMYLCATSRDSFRQGNQPQHFGDGTRLSIL.

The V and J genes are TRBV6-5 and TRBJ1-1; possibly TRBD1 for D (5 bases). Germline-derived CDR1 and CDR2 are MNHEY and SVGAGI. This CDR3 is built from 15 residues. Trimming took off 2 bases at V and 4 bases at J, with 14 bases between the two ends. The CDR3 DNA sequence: TGTGCCAGCAGTTACGGTACTGGACATTCCACTGAAGCTTTCTTT. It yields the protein CASSYGTGHSTEAFF.